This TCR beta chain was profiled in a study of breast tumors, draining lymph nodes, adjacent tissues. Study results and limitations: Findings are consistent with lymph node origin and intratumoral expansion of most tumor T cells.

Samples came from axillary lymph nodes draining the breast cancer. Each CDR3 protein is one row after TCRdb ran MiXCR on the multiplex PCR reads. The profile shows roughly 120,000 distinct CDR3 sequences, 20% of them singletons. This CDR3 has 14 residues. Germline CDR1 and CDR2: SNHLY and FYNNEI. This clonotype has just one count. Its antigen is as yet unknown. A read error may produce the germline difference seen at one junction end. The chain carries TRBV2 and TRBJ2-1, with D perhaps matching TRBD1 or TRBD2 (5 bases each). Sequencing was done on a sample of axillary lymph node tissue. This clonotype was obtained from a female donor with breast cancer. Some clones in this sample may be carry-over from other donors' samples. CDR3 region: CASGKAGTYDEQFF. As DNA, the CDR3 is TGTGCCAGCGGCAAAGCAGGGACCTACGATGAGCAGTTCTTC.